Listed below are T cell receptor beta chains from one sample, sequenced in a study of cytomegalovirus exposure and HLA in healthy donors. Repertoires were generated with immunoSEQ multiplex PCR, while TCRdb's copy carries only in-frame clones and drops some. The table includes approximately 260,000 clones, around nine tenths detected once. The sequenced sample was PBMCs. Receptors were obtained from a girl aged 2 to 9 in good health and CMV-seronegative. The CDR3 runs from the conserved cysteine through the conserved F or W. The D gene is left open where the match is weak. Part of the rows lack a size; the others show once, few, many or a class for expanded clones.

v_gene	j_gene	abundance	d_gene	CDR3nt	CDR3aa
TRBV19	TRBJ2-1	once	TRBD2	TGTGCCAGTAGTATCCGAACTAGCGGGAGGGCGAATGAGCAGTTCTTC	CASSIRTSGRANEQFF
TRBV10-3	TRBJ1-5	.	TRBD1	TGTGCCATCAGTCCGGGACAGGGGAGGCGGGATAGCAATCAGCCCCAGCATTTT	CAISPGQGRRDSNQPQHF
TRBV5-5	TRBJ2-3	.	TRBD2	TGTGCCAGCAGCTTGGGGCTAGCGGGATCGGCGGATACGCAGTATTTT	CASSLGLAGSADTQYF
TRBV19	TRBJ1-5	.	TRBD1	TGTGCCAGTAGATTTACAGGGGGAGATCAGCCCCAGCATTTT	CASRFTGGDQPQHF
TRBV20-1	TRBJ2-5	.	TRBD2	TGCAGTGCCGGGGGGGGACTAGACCAGTACTTC	CSAGGGLDQYF
TRBV28	TRBJ1-2	.	.	TGTGCCAGCAGGCTCCCACGGCCAGGGAAATATGGCTACACCTTC	CASRLPRPGKYGYTF
TRBV7-9	TRBJ2-3	.	TRBD2	TGTGCCAGCAGCGACCCACCTAGAGCTAGCGGGAGTGATTCAGATACGCAGTATTTT	CASSDPPRASGSDSDTQYF
TRBV5-4	TRBJ2-3	.	.	TGTGCCAGCAGCTCCCGTGGGGCGGGGACTAGCACAGATACGCAGTATTTT	CASSSRGAGTSTDTQYF
TRBV6-5	TRBJ1-2	once	TRBD1	TGTGCCAGCAGTCCACCCGGGACAGGGCTCTATGGCTACACCTTC	CASSPPGTGLYGYTF
TRBV6-5	TRBJ2-7	.	TRBD2	TGTGCCAGCAGTTTAAACGGGGGGAGAAGCTCCTACGAGCAGTACTTC	CASSLNGGRSSYEQYF
TRBV19	TRBJ2-1	.	TRBD2	TGTGCCAGTAGTAGACTAGCTACGGACAATGAGCAGTTCTTC	CASSRLATDNEQFF
TRBV7-8	TRBJ1-2	.	.	TGTGCCAGCAGCTTAGCACATAATAACTATGGCTACACCTTC	CASSLAHNNYGYTF
TRBV4-1	TRBJ1-5	once	.	TGCGCCAGCAGCCTCAACAGGGAAGAGCCCCAGCATTTT	CASSLNREEPQHF
TRBV18	TRBJ2-7	.	TRBD2	TGTGCCAGCTCACCACGGGCGGGAGATGCCGGCGAGCAGTACTTC	CASSPRAGDAGEQYF
TRBV2	TRBJ2-3	.	.	TGTGCCAGCAATTTAGCAGCAGATACGCAGTATTTT	CASNLAADTQYF
TRBV7-9	TRBJ1-4	.	.	TGTTCCAGCGGCTCCGCGAAAGAGCAGGGCCGGGAAAAACTGTTTTTT	CSSGSAKEQGREKLFF
TRBV30	TRBJ2-1	.	TRBD2	TGTGCCTGGAGTTCTAATGAAATGGGACTACACTACAATGAGCAGTTCTTC	CAWSSNEMGLHYNEQFF
TRBV7-9	TRBJ1-1	.	.	TGTGCCAGCAGCTCCGTCCCCAGGGACACTGAAGCTTTCTTT	CASSSVPRDTEAFF
TRBV10-3	TRBJ2-6	.	TRBD1	TGTGCCATCAGTGAAGGGGGCTCTATAGCCGGGGCCAACGTCCTGACTTTC	CAISEGGSIAGANVLTF
TRBV7-2	TRBJ1-4	.	TRBD1	TGTGCCAGCAGCTTATATGGGGGGACAGGCGAAAAACTGTTTTTT	CASSLYGGTGEKLFF
TRBV9	TRBJ2-2	.	.	TGTGCCAGCAGCGCACCAACAGGGTTGATTAACACCGGGGAGCTGTTTTTT	CASSAPTGLINTGELFF
TRBV30	TRBJ1-1	.	TRBD1	TGTGCCTGGGACAGGGGAGATGCTGAAGCTTTCTTT	CAWDRGDAEAFF
TRBV5-4	TRBJ2-7	.	TRBD2	TGTGCCAGCAGCTTAGCGGGAAGAACCTACGAGCAGTACTTC	CASSLAGRTYEQYF
TRBV6-5	TRBJ2-2	.	TRBD2	TGTGCCAGTTCAGACCTAGCGGGGGTCGGGGAGCTGTTTTTT	CASSDLAGVGELFF
TRBV6-1	TRBJ2-1	.	.	TGTGCCAGCTTATATGGGGGGTCCTACAATGAGCAGTTCTTC	CASLYGGSYNEQFF
TRBV5-6	TRBJ1-5	.	.	TGTGCCAGCAGCAGTCAGGGGAATCAGCCCCAGCATTTT	CASSSQGNQPQHF
TRBV7-9	TRBJ1-2	.	TRBD1	TGTGCCAGCAGCCTCCGGGACAGGGGCTACACCTTC	CASSLRDRGYTF
TRBV7-3	TRBJ2-3	.	TRBD2	TGTGCCAGCAGCTTGTCTAGCGGAACAGATACGCAGTATTTT	CASSLSSGTDTQYF
TRBV7-3	TRBJ1-2	.	.	TGTGCCAGCAGCCCGCGGGCGGGGAGTAACTATGGCTACACCTTC	CASSPRAGSNYGYTF
TRBV11-2	TRBJ2-7	.	.	TGTGCCAGCAGCTTAAGTCAGGGAGGCGGCTACGAGCAGTACTTC	CASSLSQGGGYEQYF
TRBV6-1	TRBJ1-4	.	TRBD1	TGTGCCAGCAGTAGTGCCGGGACAGGGGGTGAAAAACTGTTTTTT	CASSSAGTGGEKLFF
TRBV2	TRBJ2-1	.	.	TGTGCCAGCAGTCCCCTTTTGGAGCAGTTCTTC	CASSPLLEQFF
TRBV11-2	TRBJ2-3	.	.	TGTGCCAGCAGCCGAGGGGCGGGACTGGATACGCAGTATTTT	CASSRGAGLDTQYF
TRBV29-1	TRBJ1-1	few	.	TGCAGCGTTGACAGGGGGAACACTGAAGCTTTCTTT	CSVDRGNTEAFF
TRBV5-1	TRBJ1-1	.	TRBD1	TGCGCCAGCAGCTTTGGGACAGAGGTAGCTTTCTTT	CASSFGTEVAFF
TRBV7-8	TRBJ1-5	once	.	TGTGCCAGCAGCTCCAGGGTCGAGAATCAGCCCCAGCATTTT	CASSSRVENQPQHF
TRBV6-5	TRBJ2-3	.	.	TGTGCCAGCAGTTACGGGGGGACTGGCACAGATACGCAGTATTTT	CASSYGGTGTDTQYF
TRBV6-5	TRBJ1-3	.	.	TGTGCCAGCAAACCAAGGAGTTCTGGAAACACCATATATTTT	CASKPRSSGNTIYF
TRBV6-6	TRBJ1-6	.	TRBD1	TGTGCCAGCAGCCGAGACAGGGGGGATAATTCACCCCTCCACTTT	CASSRDRGDNSPLHF
TRBV2	TRBJ2-5	once	TRBD2	TGTGCCACACTACTAGCGCAAGTCTTTCAAGAGACCCAGTACTTC	CATLLAQVFQETQYF
TRBV18	TRBJ2-7	.	.	TGTGCCAGCTCATCGGAACCAGCGTTCAGCTCCTACGAGCAGTACTTC	CASSSEPAFSSYEQYF
TRBV2	TRBJ2-5	once	TRBD2	TGTGCCAGCCCCGGGGGGATTTCCCGAGAGACCCAGTACTTC	CASPGGISRETQYF
TRBV28	TRBJ2-7	.	TRBD1	TGTGCCAGCAGAAGGACAGGGATTTACGAGCAGTACTTC	CASRRTGIYEQYF
TRBV15	TRBJ2-1	.	.	TGTGCCACCAGCAGAGGGAGGGCGTACTACAATGAGCAGTTCTTC	CATSRGRAYYNEQFF
TRBV11-2	TRBJ2-1	.	TRBD2	TGTGCCAGCAGTCGGGAGGACCCCGACAATGAGCAGTTCTTC	CASSREDPDNEQFF
TRBV9	TRBJ2-2	.	.	TGTGCCAGCAGCGTAGACCAGGGTAAATCAAGAGAGGAGCTGTTTTTT	CASSVDQGKSREELFF
TRBV10-3	TRBJ1-3	.	.	TGTGCCATCAGTGAGTCGACTGCCCTAGGAAACACCATATATTTT	CAISESTALGNTIYF
TRBV27	TRBJ2-7	.	.	TGTGCCAGCTGGCGGGACGGTGGGTACGAGCAGTACTTC	CASWRDGGYEQYF
TRBV28	TRBJ2-1	.	.	TGTGCCAGCGCCCCGGCTAGCCTCAATGAGCAGTTCTTC	CASAPASLNEQFF
TRBV6-5	TRBJ2-1	.	TRBD2	TGTGCCAGCAGTTACGGCGGGGGGGCTGCCTACAATGAGCAGTTCTTC	CASSYGGGAAYNEQFF
TRBV19	TRBJ2-5	.	.	TGTGCCAGTAGTATTTCTGGCAGCGAGTGGGAGACCCAGTACTTC	CASSISGSEWETQYF
TRBV12-5	TRBJ2-3	.	.	TGTGCTAGTGGTTTCCCGGGGAGCGCGACAGATACGCAGTATTTT	CASGFPGSATDTQYF
TRBV5-1	TRBJ2-3	.	TRBD2	TGCGCCAGCAGTAGCGGACTAGCGGGGGGCACAGATACGCAGTATTTT	CASSSGLAGGTDTQYF
TRBV27	TRBJ2-7	.	TRBD1	TGTGCCAGCAGTTCTCTTACAGGGGTAAGGTCCTACGAGCAGTACTTC	CASSSLTGVRSYEQYF
TRBV28	TRBJ2-7	.	TRBD1	TGTGCCAGCAGTCGATTCGGGGGACAGGGAGTCCACGAGCAGTACTTC	CASSRFGGQGVHEQYF
TRBV5-1	TRBJ1-5	few	.	TGCGCCAGCAGCTTGGCTGGCAATCAGCCCCAGCATTTT	CASSLAGNQPQHF
TRBV29-1	TRBJ2-1	.	TRBD2	TGCAGCGTTGCCTCGCTAGCGGGAGAGATTTCCTCCTACAATGAGCAGTTCTTC	CSVASLAGEISSYNEQFF
TRBV27	TRBJ2-7	.	.	TGTGCCAGCAGCGCGGGGCCGCCCTACGAGCAGTACTTC	CASSAGPPYEQYF